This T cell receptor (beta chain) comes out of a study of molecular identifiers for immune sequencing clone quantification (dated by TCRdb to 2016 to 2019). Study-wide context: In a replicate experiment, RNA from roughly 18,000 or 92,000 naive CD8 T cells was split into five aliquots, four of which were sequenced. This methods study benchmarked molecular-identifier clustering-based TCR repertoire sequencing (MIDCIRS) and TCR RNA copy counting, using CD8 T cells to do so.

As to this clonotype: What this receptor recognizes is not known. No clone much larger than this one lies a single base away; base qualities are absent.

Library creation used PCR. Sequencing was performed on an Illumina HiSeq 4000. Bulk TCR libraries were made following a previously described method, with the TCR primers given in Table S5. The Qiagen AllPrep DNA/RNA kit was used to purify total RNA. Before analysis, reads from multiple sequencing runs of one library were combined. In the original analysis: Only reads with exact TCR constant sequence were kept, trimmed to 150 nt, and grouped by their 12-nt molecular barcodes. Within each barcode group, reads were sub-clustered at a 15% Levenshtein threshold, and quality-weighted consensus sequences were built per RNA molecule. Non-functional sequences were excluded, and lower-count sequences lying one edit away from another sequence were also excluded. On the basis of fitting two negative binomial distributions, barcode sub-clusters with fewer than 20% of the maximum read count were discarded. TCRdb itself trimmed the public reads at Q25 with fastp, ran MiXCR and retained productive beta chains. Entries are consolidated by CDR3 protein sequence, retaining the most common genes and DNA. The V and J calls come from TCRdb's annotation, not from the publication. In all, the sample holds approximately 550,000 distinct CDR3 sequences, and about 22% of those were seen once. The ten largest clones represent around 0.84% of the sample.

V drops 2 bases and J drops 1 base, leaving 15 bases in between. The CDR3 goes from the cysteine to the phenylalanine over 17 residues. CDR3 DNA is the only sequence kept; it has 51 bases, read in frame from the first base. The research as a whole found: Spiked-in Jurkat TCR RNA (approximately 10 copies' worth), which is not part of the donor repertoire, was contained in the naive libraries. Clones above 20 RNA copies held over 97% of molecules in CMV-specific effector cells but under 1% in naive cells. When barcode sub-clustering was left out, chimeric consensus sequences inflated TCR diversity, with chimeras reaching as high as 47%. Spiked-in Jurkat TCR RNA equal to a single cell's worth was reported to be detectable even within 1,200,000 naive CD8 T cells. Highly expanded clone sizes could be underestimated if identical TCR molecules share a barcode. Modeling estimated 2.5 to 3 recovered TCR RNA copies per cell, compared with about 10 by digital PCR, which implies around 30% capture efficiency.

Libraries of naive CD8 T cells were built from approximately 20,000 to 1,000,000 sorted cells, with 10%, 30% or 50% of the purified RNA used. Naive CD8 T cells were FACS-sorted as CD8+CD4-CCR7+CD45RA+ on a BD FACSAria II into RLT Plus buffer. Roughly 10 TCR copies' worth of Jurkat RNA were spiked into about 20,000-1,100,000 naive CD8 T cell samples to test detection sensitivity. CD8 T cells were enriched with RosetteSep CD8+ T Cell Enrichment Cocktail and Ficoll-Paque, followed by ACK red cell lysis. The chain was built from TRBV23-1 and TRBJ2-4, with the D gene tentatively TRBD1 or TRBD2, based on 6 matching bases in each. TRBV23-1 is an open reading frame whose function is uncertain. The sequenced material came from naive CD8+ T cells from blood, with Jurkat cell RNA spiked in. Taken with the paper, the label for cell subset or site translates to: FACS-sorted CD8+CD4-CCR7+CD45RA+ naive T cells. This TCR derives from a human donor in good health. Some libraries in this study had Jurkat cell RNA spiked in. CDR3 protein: CASSQVLGAGAKNIQYF. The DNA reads TGCGCCAGCAGTCAAGTCCTGGGGGCGGGGGCCAAAAACATTCAGTACTTC.